This T cell receptor beta chain is from a study of T cell responses to AZD1222 COVID-19 vaccine. Sequencing used immunoSEQ multiplex PCR; TCRdb keeps in-frame clones, though not all of them. The sample carries 120,000 to 150,000 clones, about 87% recorded once. Trimming removed 2 bases from V and 3 bases from J, with 11 bases in between. CDR3 length: 15 amino acids. In germline, CDR1 is LNHDA, CDR2 SQIVND (reference sequence). J is TRBJ2-1 and V is TRBV19, with D perhaps matching TRBD2 (5 bases). The clonotype originates from an adult in good health. Here the sequenced sample was peripheral blood, taken on day 0 of AZD1222 vaccination. The CDR3 is CASSIRLGDYNEQFF. DNA of the CDR3: TGTGCCAGTAGTATAAGACTCGGGGACTACAATGAGCAGTTCTTC.